The TCR gamma chain described here comes from a study of gamma delta lymphoproliferative disorders and STAT genes. Study details: At least 50 ng of genomic DNA went into each LymphoTrack Dx TCRG Assay library. The EuroClonality-NGS protocol was used to prepare delta libraries. Study-wide findings and caveats: Low-frequency NGS calls may be less specific, so public or private leukemic clones need confirmation.

This clone is judged medium-sized. Its antigen is still unknown. V trimming: 8 bases; J trimming: 8 bases; junction bases outside the gene matches: 18. This CDR3 is 16 amino acids long. The receptor sequences were amplified from genomic DNA of peripheral blood mononuclear cells. TCRdb redid clone calling on the multiplex PCR reads using CATT. The sample has more than 2,500 gamma-chain clones, 7.5% to 9.5% seen once. The receptor was derived from a human donor in good health. Sample: blood. The chain joins TRGV10 to TRGJP1. The J gene comes from matching the DNA to germline here; TCRdb lacks it. TRGV10 is filed as an ORF, its function uncertain. The CDR3 DNA reads TGTGCTGCGTGGGCCCTAACCCAGCGGATGGGTTGGTTCAAGATATTT. Translated: CAAWALTQRMGWFKIF.